Here is one T cell receptor beta chain with its context. Its specificity is unknown. This CDR3 comprises 12 residues. The germline V gene encodes CDR1 SGHTA and CDR2 FQGNSA. Trimming stripped 6 bases from V and 4 bases from J, with 9 bases between. This record comes from a study of shared clonotypes between healthy human individuals. Study observations and caveats: Rarefaction showed sorted-subset sequencing was incomplete despite large depth. It was the non-shared clonotypes that had lower generation probabilities than clonotypes shared by all four donors.

Only Caucasian adults living in Nashville, Tennessee served as donors. A CD45RA-negative memory subset and a CD45RA+ naive subset were separated from the CD4+ cells. The repertoire was sequenced with immunoSEQ multiplex PCR; TCRdb's copy has only in-frame clones and lacks some. The sample includes about 1.5 million clones, approximately 97% of them seen just once. The rearrangement joins TRBV7-2 to TRBJ1-2; possibly TRBD1 for D (5 bases). This receptor was obtained from a man aged 25-45 years in good health. The specimen sequenced was naive CD4+ T cells sorted from blood. As to subset: CD45RA+ positively selected. This chain's CDR3 is CASRDIRYGYTF. The CDR3 nucleotides are TGTGCCAGCAGGGACATACGCTATGGCTACACCTTC.